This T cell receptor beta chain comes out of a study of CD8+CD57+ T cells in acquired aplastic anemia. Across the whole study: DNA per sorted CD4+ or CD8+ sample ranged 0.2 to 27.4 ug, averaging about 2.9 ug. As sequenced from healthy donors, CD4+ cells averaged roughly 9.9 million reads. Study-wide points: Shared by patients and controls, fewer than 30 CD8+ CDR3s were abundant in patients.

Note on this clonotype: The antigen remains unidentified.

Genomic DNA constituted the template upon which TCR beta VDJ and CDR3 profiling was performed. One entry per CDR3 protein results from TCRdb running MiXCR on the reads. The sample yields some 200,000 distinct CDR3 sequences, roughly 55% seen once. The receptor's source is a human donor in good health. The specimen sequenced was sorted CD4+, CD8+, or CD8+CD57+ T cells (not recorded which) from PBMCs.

For the CDR3, the DNA is TGCAGCGTCGGGACAGGGTTTCCCCATTCGTCGGGCTACACCTTC. Translation: CSVGTGFPHSSGYTF. The chain links TRBV29-1 to TRBJ1-2; the match to TRBD1 covers 9 bases. This CDR3 is 15 amino acids long. Trimming removed 6 bases from V and 8 bases from J; junction bases left unmatched: 16. CDR1 and CDR2 from the germline V gene are SQVTM and ANQGSEA.